The 20 T cell receptor beta chains listed next were all sequenced from one sample in a study of CD8+CD57+ T cells in acquired aplastic anemia. Patients sequenced had flow cytometry evidence of CD8+CD57+ cell expansion. Investigators profiled TCR beta VDJ and CDR3 from genomic DNA template. TCRdb reprocessed the reads via MiXCR and lists one record per CDR3 protein. The table lists roughly 180,000 distinct CDR3 sequences, around 50% of them singletons. Sample: sorted CD4+, CD8+, or CD8+CD57+ T cells (not recorded which) from PBMCs. These receptor sequences come from a human donor with aplastic anemia.

This clonotype was picked up one time. The CDR3 reads CASSSGTSADTQYF. CDR3 in DNA: TGTGCCAGCAGCTCGGGGACTAGCGCAGATACGCAGTATTTT. V gene TRBV5-4 combines with J gene TRBJ2-3; 10 nucleotides match TRBD2. V was clipped by 3 bases and J by 4 bases; unmatched bases: 2. The CDR3 covers 14 residues. The V gene's germline CDR1 is SGHNT and CDR2 YYREEE (reference sequence).

This chain uses TRBV10-3 with TRBJ1-2; maybe TRBD1 (5 bases). The CDR3 is made up of 13 amino acids. V was clipped by 3 bases and J by 5 bases, with 10 bases between them. Germline V gene sequence: CDR1 ENHRY, CDR2 SYGVKD. CDR3 sequence reads: CAISDSDRYGYTF. The CDR3 nucleotides read TGTGCCATCAGTGACTCAGACAGATATGGCTACACCTTC.

This clonotype was seen only a few times. The V gene is TRBV10-3, the J gene TRBJ2-1; 11 bases agree with TRBD2. This CDR3 region has 14 residues. Germline V gene data show CDR1 as ENHRY and CDR2 as SYGVKD. With 8 bases clipped from V and 5 bases from J, the junction kept 5 bases outside the gene matches. CDR3 DNA: TGTGCCATCCACGGGACTAGCGGAAACAATGAGCAGTTCTTC. Amino acid sequence: CAIHGTSGNNEQFF.

By sample share, this clonotype is large. The chain uses TRBV24-1 and TRBJ1-1; 8 bases match TRBD1. V lost 7 bases, J lost 4 bases, and 7 bases stayed unmatched. This CDR3 spans 14 amino acids. Germline-derived CDR1 and CDR2 are KGHDR and SFDVKD. The CDR3: CATRGQGGVTEAFF. The CDR3 DNA reads TGTGCCACCAGAGGACAGGGCGGTGTCACTGAAGCTTTCTTT.

This clonotype was picked up many times. The gene calls are TRBV4-1 and TRBJ1-5; D is ambiguous. V was clipped by 5 bases and J by 5 bases, with 19 bases between them. Germline loops: CDR1 MGHRA, CDR2 YSYEKL. CDR3 length equals 16 residues. In DNA form, the CDR3 reads TGCGCCAGCAGCGCTAGGCCGGCCGAGGAGTATCAGCCCCAGCATTTT. Residues: CASSARPAEEYQPQHF.

The chain carries TRBV15 and TRBJ2-7; D is possibly TRBD1 or TRBD2 (6 bases each). From germline, CDR1 is LNHNV and CDR2 YYDKDF (reference sequence). Trimming pared 0 bases from V and 0 bases from J, leaving 12 bases between. The CDR3 has 16 residues. The CDR3 loop reads CATSRDPRGPSYEQYF. The CDR3 DNA is TGTGCCACCAGCAGAGATCCCCGGGGGCCCTCCTACGAGCAGTACTTC. Complete variable domain (other parts from reference TRBV15 and TRBJ2-7): DAMVIQNPRYQVTQFGKPVTLSCSQTLNHNVMYWYQQKSSQAPKLLFHYYDKDFNNEADTPDNFQSRRPNTSFCFLDIRSPGLGDTAMYLCATSRDPRGPSYEQYFGPGTRLTVT.

This clonotype showed up just a few times. The rearrangement links TRBV24-1 to TRBJ2-3, with a tentative D call TRBD2 (7 bases). Germline V gene data show CDR1 as KGHDR and CDR2 as SFDVKD. The CDR3 spans 15 residues. V dropped 5 bases and J dropped 4 bases, with 15 bases sitting between them. In DNA, the CDR3 is TGTGCCACCAGTGGCTTGGGGGGGGGCTCAGATACGCAGTATTTT. Its translation: CATSGLGGGSDTQYF.

This chain joins TRBV6-1 and TRBJ2-1; D is possibly TRBD2 (5 bases). The CDR3 is 15 amino acids. V dropped 4 bases and J dropped 0 bases, with 10 bases sitting between them. The germline CDR1 and CDR2 sequences are MNHNS and SASEGT. The DNA of the CDR3 is TGTGCCAGCAGTGCGGACTTTAGCTCCTACAATGAGCAGTTCTTC. It encodes CASSADFSSYNEQFF.

This sequence joins TRBV10-3 and TRBJ2-7; tentatively, D is TRBD2 (5 bases). V dropped 3 bases and J dropped 0 bases, with 15 bases sitting between them. Per germline, CDR1 ENHRY and CDR2 SYGVKD. The length of the CDR3 is 16 residues. The CDR3 reads CAISEFEGRSSYEQYF. CDR3 bases: TGTGCCATCAGTGAATTTGAGGGCAGGTCCTCCTACGAGCAGTACTTC.

This clonotype was recorded many times. The chain is built from TRBV20-1 and TRBJ1-6; D not resolved. The CDR3 is made up of 15 amino acids. Trimming took off 1 base at V and 3 bases at J, with 10 bases between the two ends. Germline V gene lookup returns CDR1 DFQATT and CDR2 SNEGSKA (reference sequence). CDR3 coding DNA: TGCAGTGCTAGAGGAGGTTTCCTCTATAATTCACCCCTCCACTTT. It codes for CSARGGFLYNSPLHF.

This clonotype was observed many times. This rearrangement joins TRBV3-1 to TRBJ1-1, with 7 positions matching TRBD1. After removal of 5 bases from V and 1 base from J, the junction contained 7 bases not matched to a gene. Per the germline V gene, CDR1 is LGHDT and CDR2 is YNNKEL (reference sequence). The length of the CDR3 is 15 residues. The CDR3 region has the DNA TGTGCCAGCAGCTACGGGACAGCGACGAACACTGAAGCTTTCTTT. The encoded protein is CASSYGTATNTEAFF.

This clonotype showed up many times. The chain carries TRBV20-1 and TRBJ1-6; 8 nucleotides agree with TRBD1. CDR3 length: 15 residues. V trimming: 3 bases; J trimming: 9 bases; junction bases outside the gene matches: 10. In germline, CDR1 is DFQATT, CDR2 SNEGSKA (reference sequence). The CDR3 spells CSASSGQGRVSPLHF. CDR3 DNA sequence: TGCAGTGCTAGCTCTGGACAGGGCAGAGTTTCACCCCTCCACTTT.

This chain uses TRBV10-3 with TRBJ1-3, with a tentative D call TRBD1 (5 bases). The germline CDR1 and CDR2 sequences are ENHRY and SYGVKD. There are 15 residues in the CDR3. V was clipped by 0 bases and J by 4 bases, with 10 bases between them. The CDR3 loop is CAISESRGTGNTIYF. CDR3 DNA sequence: TGTGCCATCAGTGAGTCGAGGGGAACCGGAAACACCATATATTTT.

This clonotype occurred many times. The chain combines TRBV7-3 with TRBJ1-1; D unclear. From germline, CDR1 is SGHTA and CDR2 FQGTGA. The V and J ends lost 5 bases and 7 bases respectively, with 14 bases between them. This CDR3 has 13 residues. The CDR3 here is CASSLSGGHEAFF. As DNA, the CDR3 is TGTGCCAGCAGCCTCTCAGGAGGCCATGAAGCTTTCTTT.

This clonotype was recorded only once. V usage is TRBV19 and J usage is TRBJ2-5; TRBD2 matches 8 bases. This CDR3 is 14 amino acids long. Trimming took 8 bases from V and 5 from J; bases not matched to a gene: 10. Germline CDR1 and CDR2: LNHDA and SQIVND (reference sequence). CDR3: CASGWSGRGETQYF. The CDR3 coding sequence is TGTGCCAGTGGTTGGAGCGGGAGAGGGGAGACCCAGTACTTC.

This chain links TRBV12-3 or TRBV12-4 with TRBJ2-1; 12 nucleotides align to TRBD1. J lost 8 bases, V lost 5 bases, and 1 base had no gene match. The CDR3 has 13 residues. The CDR3 spells CASSGTGGDEQFF. Here the CDR3 DNA reads TGTGCCAGCAGTGGGACAGGGGGCGATGAGCAGTTCTTC.

The chain carries TRBV15 and TRBJ2-1, with 8 bases that match TRBD2. Judging by the DNA end, TRBJ2-7 fits better; the J call may be wrong. This CDR3 has 14 amino acids. Per germline, CDR1 LNHNV and CDR2 YYDKDF (reference sequence). CDR3 amino acids: CATSRDAGGGEQYF. The CDR3 DNA is TGTGCCACCAGCAGAGACGCGGGAGGAGGTGAGCAGTACTTC.

This chain connects TRBV19 to TRBJ2-7; unclear D gene. The CDR3 runs to 13 residues. In germline, CDR1 is LNHDA, CDR2 SQIVND (reference sequence). The ends were cut back, 5 bases at V and 2 bases at J, with 10 bases in the middle. CDR3 nucleotides: TGTGCCAGTAGTTTGGACCCAACCTACGAGCAGTACTTC. This sequence encodes CASSLDPTYEQYF.

In nucleotides, the CDR3 is TGTGCCAGTAGTATAGAGGCGGGGAACACTGAAGCTTTCTTT. Translated, it gives CASSIEAGNTEAFF. The gene calls are TRBV19 and TRBJ1-1; no clear D. This CDR3 is 14 amino acids long. CDR1 is LNHDA, CDR2 SQIVND, per germline (reference sequence). V was pared by 0 bases and J by 1 base, with 6 bases between.

The chain combines TRBV7-2 with TRBJ2-7; D gene ambiguous. V was cut by 5 bases and J by 7 bases, with 12 bases left in between. The CDR3 covers 12 residues. The germline gives CDR1 SGHTA, CDR2 FQGNSA. This CDR3 is CASSQPGWEQYF. As DNA, the CDR3 is TGTGCCAGCAGCCAACCCGGCTGGGAGCAGTACTTC.